The sample holds one count of the clone carrying this TCR beta chain. Its target is not known. This CDR3 is 14 amino acids long. J lost 9 bases, V lost 5 bases, and 12 bases had no gene match. The germline gives CDR1 SGHAT, CDR2 FQNNGV. An amount of RNA that ranged from about 0.45 to 1 ug was reverse transcribed with random hexamers. Amplification of TCR beta CDR3 by immunoSEQ multiplex PCR spanned 54 Vbeta and 13 Jbeta. A single record per CDR3 protein comes from TCRdb applying MiXCR to the immunoSEQ multiplex PCR reads. The sample yields roughly 150,000 distinct CDR3 sequences, roughly 95% seen once. This record belongs to a study of CD8 T cells in Susac syndrome. General study findings and limits: The study's TCR sequencing and HLA analysis drew on a certain number of individuals. That number was acknowledged as relatively small.

The multiple sclerosis controls, all treatment-naive patients, had relapsing-remitting disease that was stable or active. The chain uses TRBV11-2 and TRBJ2-7; 8 bases map to TRBD2. Sequencing was performed on CD4+ T cells from PBMCs. The sequence was obtained from a human donor with multiple sclerosis. The CDR3 bases are TGTGCCAGCAGCCCCGTAGCGGGACCCTTAGGGCAGTACTTC. Its protein is CASSPVAGPLGQYF. Together with reference TRBV11-2 and TRBJ2-7, the CDR3 gives the full variable domain: EAGVAQSPRYKIIEKRQSVAFWCNPISGHATLYWYQQILGQGPKLLIQFQNNGVVDDSQLPKDRFSAERLKGVDSTLKIQPAKLEDSAVYLCASSPVAGPLGQYFGPGTRLTVT.